This T cell receptor beta chain was captured in a study of OX40 agonist ivuxolimab in advanced cancers. About the full investigation: Ivuxolimab was a fully human IgG2 agonistic monoclonal antibody targeting the costimulatory receptor OX40 (CD134). Intravenous ivuxolimab was administered to patients every 2 weeks at six dose levels: 0.01, 0.1, 0.3, 1.5, 3 and 10 mg/kg. Of the approximately 50 dose-escalation patients, hepatocellular carcinoma was present in about 20, melanoma in around 15, renal cell carcinoma in 9 and head and neck cancer in 9. In the dose-escalation cohort, about four fifths of patients were male, and the mean age was 60 years with a range of roughly 23 to 79. Patients were allowed to have had prior anti-PD-1, anti-PD-L1 or anti-CTLA-4 therapy, and approximately 40% of the dose-escalation patients had been treated with checkpoint inhibitors. Three dose-escalation patients achieved partial responses, one with hepatocellular carcinoma and two with cutaneous melanoma. The point of sequencing TCRbeta in the periphery was to test whether ivuxolimab changed TCR sequence diversity and drove clonal T-cell expansion. The paper reports the monotherapy dose-escalation portion (N ≈ 52 patients) of the phase I ivuxolimab trial. Here is what the overall study found, with its caveats: In the 0.1-3.0 mg/kg groups, partial responders had among the lowest normalized peripheral clonal expansion, particularly in CD8+ T cells. Low levels of normalized T-cell clonal expansion were also seen in some nonresponding patients. The antigen specificity of the peripheral T cells that underwent clonal expansion was not determined. At doses of 0.1 to 3.0 mg/kg, clonal expansion of both CD4+ and CD8+ blood T cells was observed from baseline to week 6. After ivuxolimab, expanded clones were on average more numerous among CD8+ T cells than among CD4+ T cells.

Turning to this clone: No cognate antigen has been identified for it. No per-base quality is available; no much larger clone lies one base away.

To sequence the TCRbeta CDR3 region, genomic DNA was isolated from the sorted cells. The immunoSEQ Assay was used to sequence the TCRbeta CDR3 regions. TCRdb took over this immuneACCESS table, retaining in-frame rearrangements with V and J assigned. Such tables are incomplete; in checked studies, under half of the missing clones stem from an unresolved V gene, and the remainder is unexplained. The sample includes 45,000 to 60,000 clones, with 75% to 90% observed a single time. The top ten clones comprise roughly 4.4% of the sample. CDR1 and CDR2 are read off the germline V gene (reference sequence) as LNHDA and SQIVND. Cut back by 2 bases and 0 bases, the V and J ends lie 6 bases apart. Inclusive of the bounding cysteine and phenylalanine, the CDR3 is 14 residues long. Only the CDR3 part of the read is kept: 42 bases, read in frame from the first base. Patients with a history of autoimmune disease or receiving systemic immunosuppression were excluded from the trial. In every dose cohort, peripheral blood was drawn for TCR sequencing at baseline, cycle 4 day 1, and cycle 7 day 1. The samples were drawn from a first-in-human, open-label, multicenter phase I dose-escalation trial of ivuxolimab. Adults with locally advanced or metastatic head and neck squamous cell, hepatocellular, melanoma or renal cell carcinoma were enrolled in the trial. CD4+ and CD8+ T cells were sorted separately from peripheral blood before TCR sequencing.

This receptor chain uses TRBV19 and TRBJ2-3; there is no confident call for the D gene. Specimen: CD4+ or CD8+ T cells sorted from blood, collected in a trial of the OX40 agonist ivuxolimab. This TCR derives from an adult with an advanced solid tumor such as melanoma, head and neck, liver or kidney cancer. Here the CDR3 is given as CASSISLSTDTQYF. The bases read TGTGCCAGTAGTATATCGCTAAGCACAGATACGCAGTATTTT.